The following is a TCR beta chain sequence with its context. This sample was included in a study of blood T cell repertoires in COVID-19. The wider study: The cDNA or gDNA used as material had been derived from T cells, B-cell-depleted T cells, or PBMCs.

Per the original data handling: Estimation of nucleated cell counts relied on the amplification of reference gene primers. Profiled with immunoSEQ multiplex PCR; TCRdb holds only in-frame clones, not every one. From that table come the V and J calls and clone size; the DNA was used to work out D and trimming. The table records around 110,000 clones, approximately 90% of them present only once. Germline V gene sequence: CDR1 SGHAT, CDR2 FQNNGV. The CDR3 extends over 16 amino acids. The germline V and J ends were trimmed by 1 base and 7 bases, with 14 bases remaining between them. The chain recombines TRBV11-2 with TRBJ1-6, with a possible D match to TRBD1 (5 bases). The source of this sequence is a human donor with active COVID-19. The donor label of this sample is uncertain. Sequencing input: peripheral blood. The CDR3 loop reads CASSLGDWIWNSPLHF. The CDR3 nucleotides read TGTGCCAGCAGCTTAGGGGACTGGATATGGAATTCACCCCTCCACTTT.